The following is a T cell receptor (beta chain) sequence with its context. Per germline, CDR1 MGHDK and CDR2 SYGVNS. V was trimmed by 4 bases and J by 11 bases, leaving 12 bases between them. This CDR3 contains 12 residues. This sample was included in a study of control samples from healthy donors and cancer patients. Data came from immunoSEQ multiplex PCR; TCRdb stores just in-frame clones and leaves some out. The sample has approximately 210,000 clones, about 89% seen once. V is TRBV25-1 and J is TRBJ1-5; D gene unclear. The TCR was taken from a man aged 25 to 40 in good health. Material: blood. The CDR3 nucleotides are TGTGCCAGCAGTGCCGGGTCATCAACCCAGCATTTT. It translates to CASSAGSSTQHF.